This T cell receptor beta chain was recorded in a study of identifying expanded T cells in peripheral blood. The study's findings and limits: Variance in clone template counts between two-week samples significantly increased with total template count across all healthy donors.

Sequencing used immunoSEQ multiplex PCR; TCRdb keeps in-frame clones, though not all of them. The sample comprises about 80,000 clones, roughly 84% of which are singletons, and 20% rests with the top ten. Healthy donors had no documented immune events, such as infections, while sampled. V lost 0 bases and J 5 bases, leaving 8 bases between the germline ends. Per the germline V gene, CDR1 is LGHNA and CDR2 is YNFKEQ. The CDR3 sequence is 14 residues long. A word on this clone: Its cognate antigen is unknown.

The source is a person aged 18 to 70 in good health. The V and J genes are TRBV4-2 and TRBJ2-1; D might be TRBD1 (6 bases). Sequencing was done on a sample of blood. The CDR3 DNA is TGTGCCAGCAGCCAAGAAGGGGGAAACAATGAGCAGTTCTTC. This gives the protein CASSQEGGNNEQFF.